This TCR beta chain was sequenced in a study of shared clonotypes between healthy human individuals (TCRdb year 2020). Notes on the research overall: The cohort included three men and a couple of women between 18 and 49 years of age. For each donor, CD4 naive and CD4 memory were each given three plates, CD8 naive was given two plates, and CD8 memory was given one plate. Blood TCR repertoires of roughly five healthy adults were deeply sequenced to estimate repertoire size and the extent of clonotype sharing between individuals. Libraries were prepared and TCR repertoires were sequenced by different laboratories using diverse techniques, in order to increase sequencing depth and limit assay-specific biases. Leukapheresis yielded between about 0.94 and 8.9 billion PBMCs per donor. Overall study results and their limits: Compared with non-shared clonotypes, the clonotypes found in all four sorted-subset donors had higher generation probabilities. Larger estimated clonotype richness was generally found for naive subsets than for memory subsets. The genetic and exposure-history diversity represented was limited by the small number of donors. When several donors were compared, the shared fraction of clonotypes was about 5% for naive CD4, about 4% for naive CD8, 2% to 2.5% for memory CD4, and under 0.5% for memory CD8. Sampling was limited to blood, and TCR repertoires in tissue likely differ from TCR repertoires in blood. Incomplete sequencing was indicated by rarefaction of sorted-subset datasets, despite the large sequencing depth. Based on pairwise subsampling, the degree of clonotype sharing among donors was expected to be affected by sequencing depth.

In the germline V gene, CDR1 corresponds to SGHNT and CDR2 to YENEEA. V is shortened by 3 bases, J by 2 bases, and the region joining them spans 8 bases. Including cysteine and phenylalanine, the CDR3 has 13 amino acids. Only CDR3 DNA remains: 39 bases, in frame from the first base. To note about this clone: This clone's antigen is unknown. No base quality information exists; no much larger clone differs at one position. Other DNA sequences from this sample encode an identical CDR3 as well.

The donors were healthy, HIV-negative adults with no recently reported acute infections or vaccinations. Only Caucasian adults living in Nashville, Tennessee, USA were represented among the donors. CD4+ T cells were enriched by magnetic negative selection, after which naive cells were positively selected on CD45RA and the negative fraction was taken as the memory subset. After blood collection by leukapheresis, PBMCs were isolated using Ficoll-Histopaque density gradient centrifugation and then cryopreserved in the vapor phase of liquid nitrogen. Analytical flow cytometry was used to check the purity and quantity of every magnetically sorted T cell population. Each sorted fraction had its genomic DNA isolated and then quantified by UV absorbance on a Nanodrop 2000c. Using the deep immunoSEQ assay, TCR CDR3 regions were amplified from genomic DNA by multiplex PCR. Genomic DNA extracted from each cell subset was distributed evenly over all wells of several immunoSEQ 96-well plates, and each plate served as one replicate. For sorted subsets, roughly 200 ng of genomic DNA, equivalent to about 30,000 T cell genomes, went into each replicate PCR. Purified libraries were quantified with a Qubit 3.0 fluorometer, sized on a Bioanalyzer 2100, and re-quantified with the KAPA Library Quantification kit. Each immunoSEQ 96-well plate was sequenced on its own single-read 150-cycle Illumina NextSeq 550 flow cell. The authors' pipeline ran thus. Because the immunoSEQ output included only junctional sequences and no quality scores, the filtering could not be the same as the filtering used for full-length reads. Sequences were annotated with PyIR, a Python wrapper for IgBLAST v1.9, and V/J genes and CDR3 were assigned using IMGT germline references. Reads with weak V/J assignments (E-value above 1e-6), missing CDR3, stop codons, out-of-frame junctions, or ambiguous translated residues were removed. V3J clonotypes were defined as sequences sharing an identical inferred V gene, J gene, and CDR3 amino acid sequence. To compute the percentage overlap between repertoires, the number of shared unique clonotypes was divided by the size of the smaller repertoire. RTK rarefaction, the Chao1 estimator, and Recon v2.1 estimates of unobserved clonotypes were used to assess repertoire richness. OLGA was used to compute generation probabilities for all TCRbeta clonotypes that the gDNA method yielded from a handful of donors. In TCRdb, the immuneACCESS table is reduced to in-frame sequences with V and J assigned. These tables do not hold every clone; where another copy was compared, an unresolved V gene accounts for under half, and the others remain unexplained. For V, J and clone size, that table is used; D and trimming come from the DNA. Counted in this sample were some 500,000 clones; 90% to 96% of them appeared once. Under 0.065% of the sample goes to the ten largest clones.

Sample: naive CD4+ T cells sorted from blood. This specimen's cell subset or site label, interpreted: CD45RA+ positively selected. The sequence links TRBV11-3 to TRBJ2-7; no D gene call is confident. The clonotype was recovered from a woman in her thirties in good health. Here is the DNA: TGTGCCAGCAGCTTGGCCCCAGCCTACGAGCAGTACTTC. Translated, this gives CASSLAPAYEQYF.